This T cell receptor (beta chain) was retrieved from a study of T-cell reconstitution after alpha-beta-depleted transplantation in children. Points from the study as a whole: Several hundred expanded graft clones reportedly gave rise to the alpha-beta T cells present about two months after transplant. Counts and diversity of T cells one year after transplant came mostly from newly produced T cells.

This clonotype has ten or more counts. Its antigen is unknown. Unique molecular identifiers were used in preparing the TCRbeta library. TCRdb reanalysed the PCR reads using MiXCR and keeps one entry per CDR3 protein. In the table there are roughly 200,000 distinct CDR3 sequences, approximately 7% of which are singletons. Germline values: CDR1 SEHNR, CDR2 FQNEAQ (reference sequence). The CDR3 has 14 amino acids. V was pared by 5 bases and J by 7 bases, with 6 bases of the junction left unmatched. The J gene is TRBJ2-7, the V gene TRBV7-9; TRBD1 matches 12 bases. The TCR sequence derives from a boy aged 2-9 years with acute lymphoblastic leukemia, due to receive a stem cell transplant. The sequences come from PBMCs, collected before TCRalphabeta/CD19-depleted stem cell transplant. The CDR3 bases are TGTGCCAGCAGCCTGGGACAGGGGGCGGAAGAGCAGTACTTC. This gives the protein CASSLGQGAEEQYF.